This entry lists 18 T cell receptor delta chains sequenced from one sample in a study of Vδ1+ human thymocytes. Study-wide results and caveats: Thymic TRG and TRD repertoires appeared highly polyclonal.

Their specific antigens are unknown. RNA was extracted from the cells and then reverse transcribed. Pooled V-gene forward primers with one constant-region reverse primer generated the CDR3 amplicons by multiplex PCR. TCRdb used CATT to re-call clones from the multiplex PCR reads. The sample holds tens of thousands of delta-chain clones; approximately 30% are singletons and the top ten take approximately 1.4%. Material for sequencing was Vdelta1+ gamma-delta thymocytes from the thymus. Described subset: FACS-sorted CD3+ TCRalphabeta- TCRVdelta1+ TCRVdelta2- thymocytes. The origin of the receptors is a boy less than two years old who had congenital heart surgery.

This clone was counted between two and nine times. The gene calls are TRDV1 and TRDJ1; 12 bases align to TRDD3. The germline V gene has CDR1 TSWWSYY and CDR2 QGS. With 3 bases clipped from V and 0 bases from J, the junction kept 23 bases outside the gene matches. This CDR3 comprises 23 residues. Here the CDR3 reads CALGDPGNLLGDTRSLYTDKLIF. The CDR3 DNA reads TGTGCTCTTGGGGACCCAGGAAACTTACTGGGGGATACACGAAGCCTCTACACCGATAAACTCATCTTT.

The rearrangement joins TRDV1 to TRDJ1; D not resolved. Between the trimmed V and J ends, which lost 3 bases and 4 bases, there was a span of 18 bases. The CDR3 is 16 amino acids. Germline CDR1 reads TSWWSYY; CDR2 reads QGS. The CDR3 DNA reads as TGTGCTCTTGGGGAGCCCGCTCTGGTCCCTGGCGATAAACTCATCTTT. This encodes CALGEPALVPGDKLIF.

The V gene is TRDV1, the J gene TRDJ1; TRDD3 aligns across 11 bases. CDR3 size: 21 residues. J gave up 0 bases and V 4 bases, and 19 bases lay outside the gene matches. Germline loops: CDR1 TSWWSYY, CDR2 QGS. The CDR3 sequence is CALGGSFLPWGILYDTDKLIF. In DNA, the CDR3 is TGTGCTCTTGGGGGGTCCTTCCTACCCTGGGGGATACTTTACGACACCGATAAACTCATCTTT.

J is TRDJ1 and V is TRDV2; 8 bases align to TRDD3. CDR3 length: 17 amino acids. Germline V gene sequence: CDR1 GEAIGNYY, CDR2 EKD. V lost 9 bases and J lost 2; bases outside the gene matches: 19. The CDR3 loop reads CATRYGGCGGRTDKLIF. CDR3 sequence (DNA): TGTGCCACTCGTTATGGGGGATGCGGTGGCCGTACCGATAAACTCATCTTT.

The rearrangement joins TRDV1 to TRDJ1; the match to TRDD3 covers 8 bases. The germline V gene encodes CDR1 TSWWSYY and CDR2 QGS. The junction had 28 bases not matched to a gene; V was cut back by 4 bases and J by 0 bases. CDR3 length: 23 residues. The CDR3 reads CALGGGSFAKKYWGPPYTDKLIF. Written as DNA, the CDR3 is TGTGCTCTTGGGGGGGGCTCCTTCGCCAAAAAATACTGGGGGCCTCCGTACACCGATAAACTCATCTTT.

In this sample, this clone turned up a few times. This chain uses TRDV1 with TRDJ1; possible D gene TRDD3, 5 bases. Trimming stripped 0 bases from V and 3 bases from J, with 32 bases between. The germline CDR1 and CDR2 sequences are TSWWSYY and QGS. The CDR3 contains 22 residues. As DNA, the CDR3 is TGTGCTCTTGGGGAACTAGCTATCCCCGGGGGCCGCGTCGGGTTAGGGGCCGATAAACTCATCTTT. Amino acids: CALGELAIPGGRVGLGADKLIF.

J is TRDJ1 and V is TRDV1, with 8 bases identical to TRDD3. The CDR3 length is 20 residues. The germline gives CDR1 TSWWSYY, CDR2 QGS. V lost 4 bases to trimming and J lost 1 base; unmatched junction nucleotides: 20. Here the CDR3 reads CALGGPTAFMSGDTTDKLIF. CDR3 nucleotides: TGTGCTCTTGGGGGACCCACCGCCTTCATGTCTGGGGATACCACCGATAAACTCATCTTT.

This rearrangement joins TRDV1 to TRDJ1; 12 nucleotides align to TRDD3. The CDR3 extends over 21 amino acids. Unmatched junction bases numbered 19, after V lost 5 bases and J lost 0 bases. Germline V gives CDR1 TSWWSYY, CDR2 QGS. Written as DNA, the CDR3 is TGTGCTCTTGGGTATACTAACTGGGGGATACCTCCTTCGTCTTACACCGATAAACTCATCTTT. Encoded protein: CALGYTNWGIPPSSYTDKLIF.

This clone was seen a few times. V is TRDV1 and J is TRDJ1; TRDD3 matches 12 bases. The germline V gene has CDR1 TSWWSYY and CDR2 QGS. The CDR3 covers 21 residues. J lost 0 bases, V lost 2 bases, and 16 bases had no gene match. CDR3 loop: CALGEGSSWGIRGRYTDKLIF. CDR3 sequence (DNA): TGTGCTCTTGGGGAAGGATCTTCCTGGGGGATACGCGGGCGCTACACCGATAAACTCATCTTT.

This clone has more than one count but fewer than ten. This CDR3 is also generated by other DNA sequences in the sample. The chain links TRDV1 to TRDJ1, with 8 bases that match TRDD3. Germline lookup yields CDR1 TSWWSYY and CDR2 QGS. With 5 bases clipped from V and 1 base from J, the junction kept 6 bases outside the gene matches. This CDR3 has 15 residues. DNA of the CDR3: TGTGCTCTTGGGAACGGGGATACCTCCACCGATAAACTCATCTTT. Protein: CALGNGDTSTDKLIF.

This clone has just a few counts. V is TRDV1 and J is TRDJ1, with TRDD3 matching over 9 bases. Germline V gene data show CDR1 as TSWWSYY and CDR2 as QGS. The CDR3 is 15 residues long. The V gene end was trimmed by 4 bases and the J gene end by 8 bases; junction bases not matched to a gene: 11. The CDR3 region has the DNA TGTGCTCTTGGGGCCCCCTTCGTACTGGGGGAGAAACTCATCTTT. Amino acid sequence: CALGAPFVLGEKLIF.

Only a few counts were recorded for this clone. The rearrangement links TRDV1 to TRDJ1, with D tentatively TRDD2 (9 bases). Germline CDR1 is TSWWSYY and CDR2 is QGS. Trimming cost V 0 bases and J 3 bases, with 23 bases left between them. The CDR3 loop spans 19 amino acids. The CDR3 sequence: CALGELPLPTILGADKLIF. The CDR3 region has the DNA TGTGCTCTTGGGGAACTCCCCCTTCCTACGATACTGGGGGCCGATAAACTCATCTTT.

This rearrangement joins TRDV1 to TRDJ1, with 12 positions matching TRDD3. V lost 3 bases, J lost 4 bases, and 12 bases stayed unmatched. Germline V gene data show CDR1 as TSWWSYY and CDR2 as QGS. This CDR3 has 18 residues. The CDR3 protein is CALGERTSGGYADDKLIF. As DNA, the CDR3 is TGTGCTCTTGGGGAGAGAACTTCTGGGGGATACGCTGACGATAAACTCATCTTT.

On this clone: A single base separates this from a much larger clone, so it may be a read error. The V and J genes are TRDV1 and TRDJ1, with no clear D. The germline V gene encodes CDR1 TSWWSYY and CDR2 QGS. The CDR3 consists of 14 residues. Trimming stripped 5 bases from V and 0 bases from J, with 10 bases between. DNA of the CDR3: TGTGCTCTTGGGCATCTAACCTACACCGATAAACTCATCTTT. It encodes CALGHLTYTDKLIF.

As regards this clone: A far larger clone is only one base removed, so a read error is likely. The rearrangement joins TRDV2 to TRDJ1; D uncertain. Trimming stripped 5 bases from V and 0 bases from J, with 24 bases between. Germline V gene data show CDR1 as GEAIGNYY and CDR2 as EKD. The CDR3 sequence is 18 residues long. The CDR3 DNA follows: TGTGCCTGTGGCGGGGTTGGTAGGTGGATCGGGTACACCGATAAACTCATCTTT. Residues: CACGGVGRWIGYTDKLIF.

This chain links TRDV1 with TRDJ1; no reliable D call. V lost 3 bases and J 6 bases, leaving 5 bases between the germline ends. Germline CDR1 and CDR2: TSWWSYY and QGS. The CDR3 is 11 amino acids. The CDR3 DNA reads TGTGCTCTTGGGGAGCACAATAAACTCATCTTT. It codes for CALGEHNKLIF.

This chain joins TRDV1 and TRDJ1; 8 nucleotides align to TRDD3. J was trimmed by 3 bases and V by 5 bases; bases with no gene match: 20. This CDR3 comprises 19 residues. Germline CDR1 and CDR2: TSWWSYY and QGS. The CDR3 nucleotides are TGTGCTCTTGGGACCCCCGTTCCGTACTGGGGGCAACAGGCCGATAAACTCATCTTT. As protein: CALGTPVPYWGQQADKLIF.

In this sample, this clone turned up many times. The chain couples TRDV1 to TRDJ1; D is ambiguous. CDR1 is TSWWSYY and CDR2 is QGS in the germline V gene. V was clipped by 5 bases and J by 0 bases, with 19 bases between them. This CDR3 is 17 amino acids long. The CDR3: CALGLRGPHCDTDKLIF. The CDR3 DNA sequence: TGTGCTCTTGGGCTAAGGGGCCCCCACTGTGACACCGATAAACTCATCTTT.